This TCR beta chain was recorded in a study of control samples from healthy donors and cancer patients. V gave up 3 bases and J gave up 7 bases; unmatched junction bases: 2. Looked up from germline, CDR1 is SGHNT and CDR2 is YYREEE (reference sequence). The CDR3 contains 12 residues. Here immunoSEQ multiplex PCR was the method, and the copy in TCRdb shows in-frame clones only, minus some. In the table there are roughly 70,000 clones, under 90% of which are singletons. This rearrangement joins TRBV5-4 to TRBJ1-2; the match to TRBD1 covers 8 bases. Sample: blood. The sequence was obtained from a man over 45 in good health. CDR3 in DNA: TGTGCCAGCAGCTGGACAGGGTCTGGCTACACCTTC. This encodes CASSWTGSGYTF.